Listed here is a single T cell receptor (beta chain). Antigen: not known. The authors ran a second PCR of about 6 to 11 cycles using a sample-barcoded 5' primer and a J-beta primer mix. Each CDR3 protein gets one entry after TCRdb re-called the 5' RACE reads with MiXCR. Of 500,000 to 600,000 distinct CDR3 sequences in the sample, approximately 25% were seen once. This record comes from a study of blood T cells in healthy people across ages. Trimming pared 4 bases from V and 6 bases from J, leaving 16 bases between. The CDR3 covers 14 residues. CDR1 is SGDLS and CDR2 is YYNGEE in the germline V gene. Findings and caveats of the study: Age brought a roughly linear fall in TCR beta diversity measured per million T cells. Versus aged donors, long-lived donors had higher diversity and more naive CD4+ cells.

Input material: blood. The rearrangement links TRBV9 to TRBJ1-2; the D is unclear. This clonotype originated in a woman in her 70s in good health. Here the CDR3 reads CASSPRGLGDGYTF. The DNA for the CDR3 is TGTGCCAGCAGCCCACGCGGACTTGGGGATGGCTACACCTTC.